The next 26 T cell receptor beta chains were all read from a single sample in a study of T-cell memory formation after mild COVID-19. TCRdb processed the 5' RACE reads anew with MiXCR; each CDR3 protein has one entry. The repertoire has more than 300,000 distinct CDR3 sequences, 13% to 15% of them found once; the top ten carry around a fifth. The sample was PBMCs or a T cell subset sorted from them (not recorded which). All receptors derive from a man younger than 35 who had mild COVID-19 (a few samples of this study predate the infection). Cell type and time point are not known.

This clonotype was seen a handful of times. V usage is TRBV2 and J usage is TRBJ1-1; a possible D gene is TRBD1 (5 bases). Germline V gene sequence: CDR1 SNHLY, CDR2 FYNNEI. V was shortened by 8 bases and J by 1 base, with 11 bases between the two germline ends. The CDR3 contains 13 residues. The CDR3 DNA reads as TGTGCCAGCCGCACGGACACGAACACTGAAGCTTTCTTT. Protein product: CASRTDTNTEAFF. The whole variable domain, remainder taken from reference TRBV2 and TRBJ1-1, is EPEVTQTPSHQVTQMGQEVILRCVPISNHLYFYWYRQILGQKVEFLVSFYNNEISEKSEIFDDQFSVERPDGSNFTLKIRSTKLEDSAMYFCASRTDTNTEAFFGQGTRLTVV.

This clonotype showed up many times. The CDR3: CASKAGGGNEQFF. The CDR3 nucleotides are TGTGCCAGCAAAGCGGGGGGTGGAAATGAGCAGTTCTTC. The chain couples TRBV12-3 or TRBV12-4 to TRBJ2-1; 9 nucleotides match TRBD2. This CDR3 is built from 13 residues. V shed 7 bases and J 7 bases; nucleotides not matched to a gene: 5.

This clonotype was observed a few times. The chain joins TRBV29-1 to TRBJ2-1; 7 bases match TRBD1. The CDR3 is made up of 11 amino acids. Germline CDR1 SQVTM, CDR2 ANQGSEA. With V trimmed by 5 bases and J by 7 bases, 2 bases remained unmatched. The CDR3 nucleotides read TGCAGCGTTCAGACAGGGAATGAGCAGTTCTTC. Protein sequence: CSVQTGNEQFF.

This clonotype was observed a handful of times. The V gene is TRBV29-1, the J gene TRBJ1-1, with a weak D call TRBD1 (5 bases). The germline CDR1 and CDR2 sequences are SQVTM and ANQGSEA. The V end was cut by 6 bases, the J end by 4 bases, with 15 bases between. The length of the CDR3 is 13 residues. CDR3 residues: CSVPPFGGTEAFF. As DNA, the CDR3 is TGCAGCGTCCCACCATTCGGGGGCACTGAAGCTTTCTTT.

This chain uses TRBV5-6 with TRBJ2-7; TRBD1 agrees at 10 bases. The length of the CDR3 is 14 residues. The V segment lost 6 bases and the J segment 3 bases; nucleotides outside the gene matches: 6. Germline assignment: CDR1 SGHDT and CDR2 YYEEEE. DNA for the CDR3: TGTGCCAGCAACTTCCGGGACAGGGGCTACGAGCAGTACTTC. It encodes CASNFRDRGYEQYF. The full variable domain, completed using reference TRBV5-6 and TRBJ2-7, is DAGVTQSPTHLIKTRGQQVTLRCSPKSGHDTVSWYQQALGQGPQFIFQYYEEEERQRGNFPDRFSGHQFPNYSSELNVNALLLGDSALYLCASNFRDRGYEQYFGPGTRLTVT.

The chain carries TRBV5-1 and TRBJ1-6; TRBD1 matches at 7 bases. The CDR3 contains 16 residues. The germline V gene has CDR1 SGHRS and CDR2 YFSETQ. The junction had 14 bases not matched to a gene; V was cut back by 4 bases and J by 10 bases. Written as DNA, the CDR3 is TGCGCCAGCAGCCCGGAGTTGACAGGGCAGAGCTCACCCCTCCACTTT. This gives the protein CASSPELTGQSSPLHF. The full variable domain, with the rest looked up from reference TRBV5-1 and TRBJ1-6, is KAGVTQTPRYLIKTRGQQVTLSCSPISGHRSVSWYQQTPGQGLQFLFEYFSETQRNKGNFPGRFSGRQFSNSRSEMNVSTLELGDSALYLCASSPELTGQSSPLHFGNGTRLTVT.

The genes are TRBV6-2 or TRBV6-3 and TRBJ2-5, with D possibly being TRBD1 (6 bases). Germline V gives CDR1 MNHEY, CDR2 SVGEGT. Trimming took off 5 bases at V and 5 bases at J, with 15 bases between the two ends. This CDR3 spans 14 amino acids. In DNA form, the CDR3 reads TGTGCCAGCAGTCCCACCGGGACATACGAGACCCAGTACTTC. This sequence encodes CASSPTGTYETQYF.

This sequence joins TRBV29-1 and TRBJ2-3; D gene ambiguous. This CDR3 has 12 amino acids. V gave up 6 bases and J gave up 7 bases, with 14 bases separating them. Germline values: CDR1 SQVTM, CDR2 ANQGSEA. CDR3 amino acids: CSVIPPENTQYF. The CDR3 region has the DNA TGCAGCGTAATACCCCCAGAAAATACGCAGTATTTT.

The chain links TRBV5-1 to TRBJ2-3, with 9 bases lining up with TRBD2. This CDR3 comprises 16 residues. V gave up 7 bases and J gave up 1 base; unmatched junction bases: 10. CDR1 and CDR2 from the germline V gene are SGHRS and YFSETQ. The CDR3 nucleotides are TGCGCCAGCCGCCTCGGAGTAGCGGGGGGCACAGATACGCAGTATTTT. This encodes CASRLGVAGGTDTQYF.

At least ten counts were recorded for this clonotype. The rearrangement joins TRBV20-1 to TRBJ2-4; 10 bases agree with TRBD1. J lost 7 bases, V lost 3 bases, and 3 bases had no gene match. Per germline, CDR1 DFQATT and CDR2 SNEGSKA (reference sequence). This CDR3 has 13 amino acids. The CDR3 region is CSARTGQGNIQYF. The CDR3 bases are TGCAGTGCTAGGACGGGACAGGGGAACATTCAGTACTTC.

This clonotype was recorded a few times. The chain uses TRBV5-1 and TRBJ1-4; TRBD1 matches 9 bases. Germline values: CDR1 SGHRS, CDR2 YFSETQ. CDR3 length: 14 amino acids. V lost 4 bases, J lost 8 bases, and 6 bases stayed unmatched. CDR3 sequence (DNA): TGCGCCAGCAGCCGGGACAGGGAGTCCGAAAAACTGTTTTTT. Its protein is CASSRDRESEKLFF. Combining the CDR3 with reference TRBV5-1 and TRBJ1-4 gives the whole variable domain KAGVTQTPRYLIKTRGQQVTLSCSPISGHRSVSWYQQTPGQGLQFLFEYFSETQRNKGNFPGRFSGRQFSNSRSEMNVSTLELGDSALYLCASSRDRESEKLFFGSGTQLSVL.

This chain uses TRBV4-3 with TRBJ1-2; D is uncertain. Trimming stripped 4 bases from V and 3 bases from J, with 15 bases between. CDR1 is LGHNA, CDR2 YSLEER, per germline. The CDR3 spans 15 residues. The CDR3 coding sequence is TGCGCCAGCAGCCCTATTTTTTGGTGGGACTATGGCTACACCTTC. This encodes CASSPIFWWDYGYTF.

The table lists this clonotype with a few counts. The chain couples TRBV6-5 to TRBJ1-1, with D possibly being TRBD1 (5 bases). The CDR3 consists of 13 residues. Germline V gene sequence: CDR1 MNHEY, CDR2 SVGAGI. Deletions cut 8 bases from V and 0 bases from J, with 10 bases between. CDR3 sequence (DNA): TGTGCCAGCCTGAGGGGTTTGAACACTGAAGCTTTCTTT. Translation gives CASLRGLNTEAFF.

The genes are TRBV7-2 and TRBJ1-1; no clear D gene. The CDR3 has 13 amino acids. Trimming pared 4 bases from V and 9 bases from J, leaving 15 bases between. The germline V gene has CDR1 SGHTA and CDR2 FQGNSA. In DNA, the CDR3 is TGTGCCAGCAGCTCCCGTCACGGGTCTCAAGCTTTCTTT. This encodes CASSSRHGSQAFF.

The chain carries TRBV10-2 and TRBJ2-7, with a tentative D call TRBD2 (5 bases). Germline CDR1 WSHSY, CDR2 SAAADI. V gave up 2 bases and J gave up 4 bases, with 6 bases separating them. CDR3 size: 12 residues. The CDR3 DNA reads TGCGCCAGCAGTGAGCGGACTTACGAGCAGTACGTC. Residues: CASSERTYEQYV.

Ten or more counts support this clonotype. CDR3 residues: CASGRSSLPGDTQYF. Written as DNA, the CDR3 is TGTGCTAGTGGTAGGTCCTCCTTACCCGGAGATACGCAGTATTTT. J is TRBJ2-3 and V is TRBV12-5; D call uncertain. V was cut by 5 bases and J by 5 bases, with 17 bases left in between. Germline V CDR1 and CDR2: LGHNT, FRNRAP. The CDR3 sequence is 15 residues long.

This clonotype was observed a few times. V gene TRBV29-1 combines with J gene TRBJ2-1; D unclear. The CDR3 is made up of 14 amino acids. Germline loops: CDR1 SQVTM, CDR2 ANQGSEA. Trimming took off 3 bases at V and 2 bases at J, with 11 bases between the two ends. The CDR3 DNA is TGCAGCGTTGAGCACGGAATAACCTACAATGAGCAGTTCTTC. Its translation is CSVEHGITYNEQFF.

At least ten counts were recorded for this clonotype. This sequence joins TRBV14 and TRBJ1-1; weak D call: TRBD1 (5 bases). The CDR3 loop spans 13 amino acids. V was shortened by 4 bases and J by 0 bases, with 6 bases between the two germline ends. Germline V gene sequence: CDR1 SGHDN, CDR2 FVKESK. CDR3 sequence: CASSRDLNTEAFF. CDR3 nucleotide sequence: TGTGCCAGCAGCCGGGACCTGAACACTGAAGCTTTCTTT.

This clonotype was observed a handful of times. Here the CDR3 DNA reads TGTGCCAGCAGCCCCCGGCAGGGGCAGACTGAAGCTTTCTTT. Translated: CASSPRQGQTEAFF. The chain joins TRBV9 to TRBJ1-1; a possible D gene is TRBD1 (6 bases). The CDR3 is 14 amino acids. Trimming shortened V by 4 bases and J by 5 bases, and 15 bases separated the two germline ends. CDR1 is SGDLS, CDR2 YYNGEE, per germline.

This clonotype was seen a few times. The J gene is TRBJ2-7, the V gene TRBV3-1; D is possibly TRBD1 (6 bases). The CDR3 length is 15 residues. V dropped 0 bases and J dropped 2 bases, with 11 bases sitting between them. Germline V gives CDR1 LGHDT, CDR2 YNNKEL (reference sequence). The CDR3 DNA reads TGTGCCAGCAGCCAAGAGTGGACAGAACCCTACGAGCAGTACTTC. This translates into CASSQEWTEPYEQYF.

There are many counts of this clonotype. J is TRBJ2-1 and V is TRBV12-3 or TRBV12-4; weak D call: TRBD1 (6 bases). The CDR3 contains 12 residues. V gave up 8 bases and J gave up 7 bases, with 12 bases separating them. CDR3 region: CASGAGANEQFF. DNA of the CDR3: TGTGCCAGCGGGGCAGGGGCAAATGAGCAGTTCTTC.

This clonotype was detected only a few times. CDR3 coding DNA: TGTGCCAGCAGCTTAGTAGCCAGCCGCTCTGGGGCCAACGTCCTGACTTTC. Its translation: CASSLVASRSGANVLTF. The rearrangement links TRBV7-2 to TRBJ2-6; D is unresolved. The V gene's germline CDR1 is SGHTA and CDR2 FQGNSA. Deletions cut 1 base from V and 0 bases from J, with 10 bases between. The CDR3 length is 17 residues.

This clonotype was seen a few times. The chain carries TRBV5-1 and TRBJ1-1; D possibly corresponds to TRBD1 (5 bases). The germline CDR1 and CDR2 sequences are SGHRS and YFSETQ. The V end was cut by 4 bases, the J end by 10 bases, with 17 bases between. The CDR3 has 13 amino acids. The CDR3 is CASSDGVRAGAFF. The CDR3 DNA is TGCGCCAGCAGCGACGGCGTCAGGGCTGGAGCTTTCTTT.

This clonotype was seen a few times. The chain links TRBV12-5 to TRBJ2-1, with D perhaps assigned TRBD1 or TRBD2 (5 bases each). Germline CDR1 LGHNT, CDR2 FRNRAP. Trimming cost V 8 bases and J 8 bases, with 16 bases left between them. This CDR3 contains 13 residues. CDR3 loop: CASLAALGDEQFF. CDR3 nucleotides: TGTGCTAGTCTTGCGGCTCTGGGGGATGAGCAGTTCTTC. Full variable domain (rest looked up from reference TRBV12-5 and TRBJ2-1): DARVTQTPRHKVTEMGQEVTMRCQPILGHNTVFWYRQTMMQGLELLAYFRNRAPLDDSGMPKDRFSAEMPDATLATLKIQPSEPRDSAVYFCASLAALGDEQFFGPGTRLTVL.

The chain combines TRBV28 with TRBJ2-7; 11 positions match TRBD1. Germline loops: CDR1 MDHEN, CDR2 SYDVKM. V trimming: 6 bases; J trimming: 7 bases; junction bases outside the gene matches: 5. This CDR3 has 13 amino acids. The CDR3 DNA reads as TGTGCCAGCAGGGACAGGGGGCGAAAGGAGCAGTACGTC. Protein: CASRDRGRKEQYV.

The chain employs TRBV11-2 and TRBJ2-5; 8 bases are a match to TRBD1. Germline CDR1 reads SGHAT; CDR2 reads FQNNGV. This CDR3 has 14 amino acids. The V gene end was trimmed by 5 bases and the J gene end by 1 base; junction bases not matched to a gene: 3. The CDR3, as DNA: TGTGCCAGCAGCCCGGGACAGGCCCAAGAGACCCAGTACTTC. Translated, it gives CASSPGQAQETQYF. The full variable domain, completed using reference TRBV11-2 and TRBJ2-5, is EAGVAQSPRYKIIEKRQSVAFWCNPISGHATLYWYQQILGQGPKLLIQFQNNGVVDDSQLPKDRFSAERLKGVDSTLKIQPAKLEDSAVYLCASSPGQAQETQYFGPGTRLLVL.